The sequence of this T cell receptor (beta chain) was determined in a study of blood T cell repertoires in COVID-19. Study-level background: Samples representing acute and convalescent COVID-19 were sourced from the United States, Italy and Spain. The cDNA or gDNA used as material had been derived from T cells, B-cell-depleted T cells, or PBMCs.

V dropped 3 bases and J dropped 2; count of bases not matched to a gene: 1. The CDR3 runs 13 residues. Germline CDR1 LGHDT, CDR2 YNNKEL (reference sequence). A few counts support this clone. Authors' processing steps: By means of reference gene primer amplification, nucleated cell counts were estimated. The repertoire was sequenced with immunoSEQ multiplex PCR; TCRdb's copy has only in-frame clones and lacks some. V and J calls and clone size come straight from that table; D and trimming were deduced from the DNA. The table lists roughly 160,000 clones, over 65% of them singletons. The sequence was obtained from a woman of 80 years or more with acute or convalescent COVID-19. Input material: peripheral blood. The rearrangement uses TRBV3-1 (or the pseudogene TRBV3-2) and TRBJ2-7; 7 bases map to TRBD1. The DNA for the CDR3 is TGTGCCAGCAGCCATGGGACAGCCTACGAGCAGTACTTC. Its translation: CASSHGTAYEQYF.